Shown below are 29 T cell receptor beta chains from a single sample sequenced in a study of T cell repertoires in cytomegalovirus infection. One entry per CDR3 protein, called by TCRdb with MiXCR from the reads. The sample yields approximately 240,000 distinct CDR3 sequences, roughly 12% seen once. The specimen sequenced was PBMCs. Receptors were obtained from a human donor in good health (CMV status not recorded). Some clones in this sample may be carry-over from other donors' samples.

The chain links TRBV5-1 to TRBJ2-7; unclear D gene. The CDR3 length is 13 residues. Germline values: CDR1 SGHRS, CDR2 YFSETQ. Trimming left V 0 bases short and J 3 bases short, with 7 bases between. CDR3 bases: TGCGCCAGCAGCTTGGCCAAAAGCTACGAGCAGTACTTC. It codes for CASSLAKSYEQYF.

This clonotype has more than one count but fewer than ten. V usage is TRBV20-1 and J usage is TRBJ2-5; 14 positions match TRBD2. Germline-derived CDR1 and CDR2 are DFQATT and SNEGSKA (reference sequence). The CDR3 has 16 amino acids. With V trimmed by 1 base and J by 2 bases, 3 bases remained unmatched. CDR3 protein: CSARVGTSGSQETQYF. The CDR3 bases are TGCAGTGCTAGAGTCGGGACTAGCGGGAGTCAAGAGACCCAGTACTTC.

In this sample, this clonotype turned up a few times. The chain carries TRBV6-2 or TRBV6-3 and TRBJ2-1; D is possibly TRBD2 (7 bases). V lost 2 bases and J lost 8, with 16 bases in between. Germline lookup yields CDR1 MNHEY and CDR2 SVGEGT. This CDR3 is built from 15 residues. Here the CDR3 reads CASSYSTGRGDEQFF. The DNA for the CDR3 is TGTGCCAGCAGTTACAGTACAGGGAGGGGCGATGAGCAGTTCTTC.

The table lists this clonotype with many counts. V is TRBV7-2 and J is TRBJ1-2; D possibly corresponds to TRBD1 (6 bases). This CDR3 region has 13 residues. Trimming took 1 base from V and 8 from J, leaving 11 bases between them. Germline CDR1 reads SGHTA; CDR2 reads FQGNSA. CDR3: CASSLGSGEGYTF. As DNA, the CDR3 is TGTGCCAGCAGCTTAGGTTCAGGGGAAGGCTACACCTTC.

This clonotype was observed a handful of times. V is TRBV19 and J is TRBJ1-4; no clear D gene. V dropped 3 bases and J dropped 7 bases, with 9 bases sitting between them. CDR3 length equals 13 residues. Germline V CDR1 and CDR2: LNHDA, SQIVND (reference sequence). The CDR3 reads CASSIVVTEKLFF. CDR3 coding DNA: TGTGCCAGTAGTATTGTCGTCACTGAAAAACTGTTTTTT.

This clonotype was observed many times. A read error may produce the germline difference seen at one junction end. The rearrangement uses TRBV7-2 and TRBJ2-7; no clear D. Germline lookup yields CDR1 SGHTA and CDR2 FQGNSA. The CDR3 spans 14 residues. The CDR3 sequence is CASRLAGYTYEQYF. CDR3 in DNA: TGTGCCAGCAGATTAGCCGGGTACACCTACGAGCAGTACTTC.

This clonotype has ten or more counts. The chain carries TRBV7-2 and TRBJ2-5, with 13 bases aligning to TRBD2. This CDR3 has 18 residues. Unmatched junction bases numbered 10, after V lost 4 bases and J lost 2 bases. Germline V gives CDR1 SGHTA, CDR2 FQGNSA. This CDR3 reads CASSWTSGSDTFQETQYF. The CDR3 DNA follows: TGTGCCAGCAGCTGGACTAGCGGGAGCGATACATTTCAAGAGACCCAGTACTTC.

This clonotype has ten or more counts. This rearrangement joins TRBV7-3 to TRBJ2-1; 14 bases line up with TRBD2. This CDR3 contains 15 residues. Germline trimming cut 4 bases from V and 8 bases from J; bases unmatched to any gene: 4. Germline V gene sequence: CDR1 SGHTA, CDR2 FQGTGA. The CDR3 region is CASSSGLAGAYEQFF. The CDR3 region has the DNA TGTGCCAGCAGCTCGGGACTAGCGGGAGCGTATGAGCAGTTCTTC.

The sample holds many counts of this clonotype. V usage is TRBV19 and J usage is TRBJ2-5; 12 positions agree with TRBD2. Trimming at V came to 6 bases and at J to 5 bases, leaving 7 bases not matched to a gene. The CDR3 has 15 residues. The V gene's germline CDR1 is LNHDA and CDR2 SQIVND (reference sequence). CDR3 residues: CASRRLAGDGETQYF. CDR3 nucleotides: TGTGCCAGTAGAAGACTAGCGGGAGATGGCGAGACCCAGTACTTC.

In this sample, this clonotype turned up many times. The V and J genes are TRBV7-6 and TRBJ2-7; possible D gene TRBD2, 7 bases. The germline V and J ends were trimmed by 0 bases and 3 bases, with 18 bases remaining between them. CDR1 and CDR2 (germline): SGHVS, FNYEAQ. The CDR3 has 17 amino acids. This chain's CDR3 is CASSLASGGIGDYEQYF. The CDR3 DNA sequence: TGTGCCAGCAGCTTAGCTTCGGGGGGCATTGGGGACTACGAGCAGTACTTC.

This clonotype was picked up many times. The chain combines TRBV7-9 with TRBJ2-1; D gene ambiguous. This CDR3 is 13 amino acids long. CDR1 is SEHNR and CDR2 is FQNEAQ in the germline V gene (reference sequence). V lost 3 bases, J lost 2 bases, and 5 bases lay in between. Written as DNA, the CDR3 is TGTGCCAGCAGCTTTCAAACCTACAATGAGCAGTTCTTC. Amino acids: CASSFQTYNEQFF.

The chain recombines TRBV28 with TRBJ1-2; D might be TRBD1 (6 bases). Trimming shortened V by 5 bases and J by 6 bases, and 16 bases separated the two germline ends. Germline-derived CDR1 and CDR2 are MDHEN and SYDVKM. This CDR3 contains 14 residues. CDR3 nucleotides: TGTGCCAGCAGTCTGACAGGAGCCTACGATGGCTACACCTTC. It codes for CASSLTGAYDGYTF.

V is TRBV6-2 or TRBV6-3 and J is TRBJ1-5, with D possibly TRBD1 on 6 matching bases. Germline V gene lookup returns CDR1 MNHEY and CDR2 SVGEGT. This CDR3 has 13 residues. Deletions cut 6 bases from V and 6 bases from J, with 12 bases between. CDR3 in amino acids: CASRQGGGQPQHF. CDR3 in DNA: TGTGCCAGCAGACAGGGAGGGGGTCAGCCCCAGCATTTT.

This clonotype was counted at least ten times. J is TRBJ2-1 and V is TRBV5-4; a possible D gene is TRBD1 (6 bases). Trimming took off 5 bases at V and 6 bases at J, with 18 bases between the two ends. The CDR3 sequence is 15 residues long. The V gene's germline CDR1 is SGHNT and CDR2 YYREEE (reference sequence). This CDR3 is CASRPQGLGSNEQFF. The DNA for the CDR3 is TGTGCCAGCAGGCCACAGGGTTTAGGGAGCAATGAGCAGTTCTTC.

This clonotype appeared a few times. The V and J genes are TRBV5-1 and TRBJ2-2, with 7 bases lining up with TRBD1. V lost 2 bases, J lost 4 bases, and 2 bases stayed unmatched. From germline, CDR1 is SGHRS and CDR2 YFSETQ. This CDR3 contains 14 residues. The CDR3 nucleotides read TGCGCCAGCAGCTTTTACAGGGGCACCGGGGAGCTGTTTTTT. Its translation is CASSFYRGTGELFF. The full variable domain, in which reference TRBV5-1 and TRBJ2-2 provide the parts outside the CDR3, is KAGVTQTPRYLIKTRGQQVTLSCSPISGHRSVSWYQQTPGQGLQFLFEYFSETQRNKGNFPGRFSGRQFSNSRSEMNVSTLELGDSALYLCASSFYRGTGELFFGEGSRLTVL.

This clonotype occurred many times. The chain combines TRBV11-2 with TRBJ2-7; D is unresolved. There are 14 residues in the CDR3. Germline V lookup: CDR1 SGHAT, CDR2 FQNNGV. Trimming shortened V by 4 bases and J by 1 base, and 11 bases separated the two germline ends. Here the CDR3 reads CASSSGGRSYEQYF. The CDR3 DNA follows: TGTGCCAGCAGCTCCGGTGGACGGTCCTACGAGCAGTACTTC.

This clonotype came up many times. This chain uses TRBV28 with TRBJ1-2; 9 bases map to TRBD1. J was trimmed by 2 bases and V by 6 bases; bases with no gene match: 7. This CDR3 has 15 amino acids. CDR1 MDHEN and CDR2 SYDVKM come from the germline V gene. CDR3 protein: CASRVTGGGNYGYTF. The CDR3 region has the DNA TGTGCCAGCAGAGTTACAGGGGGCGGGAACTATGGCTACACCTTC.

Ten or more counts support this clonotype. The chain has TRBV7-8 and TRBJ2-5, with 12 bases aligning to TRBD2. Trimming cost V 4 bases and J 5 bases; bases outside gene matches: 5. The CDR3 loop spans 15 amino acids. Germline CDR1 reads SGHVS; CDR2 reads FQNEAQ. The CDR3, as DNA: TGTGCCAGCAGCTACGGACTAGCGGGGCCGGAGACCCAGTACTTC. It specifies CASSYGLAGPETQYF.

The chain is built from TRBV12-3 or TRBV12-4 and TRBJ2-2; D may correspond to TRBD1 or TRBD2 (5 bases each). Trimming removed 3 bases at V and 8 bases at J, with 10 bases between. The CDR3 spans 13 residues. DNA of the CDR3: TGTGCCAGCAGTTTTCGAGGGACGGGGGAGCTGTTTTTT. Its protein product is CASSFRGTGELFF.

This clonotype was picked up a small number of times. The chain carries TRBV9 and TRBJ1-1; D gene ambiguous. Germline CDR1 and CDR2: SGDLS and YYNGEE. The germline V and J ends were trimmed by 0 bases and 5 bases, with 20 bases remaining between them. CDR3 length equals 17 residues. The CDR3 sequence is CASSVGSIDLPWTEAFF. The DNA for the CDR3 is TGTGCCAGCAGCGTAGGATCGATTGACCTCCCGTGGACTGAAGCTTTCTTT.

This clonotype was seen repeatedly, ten times or more. The rearrangement joins TRBV20-1 to TRBJ2-7; 11 nucleotides match TRBD2. CDR1 and CDR2 (germline): DFQATT, SNEGSKA (reference sequence). The CDR3 totals 15 residues. V dropped 5 bases and J dropped 5; count of bases not matched to a gene: 11. The CDR3 region is CSARTLAGGRDEQYF. The DNA of the CDR3 is TGCAGTGCTCGAACATTAGCGGGAGGGCGCGACGAGCAGTACTTC.

This clonotype was seen repeatedly, ten times or more. J is TRBJ2-3 and V is TRBV7-2, with D possibly TRBD1 on 6 matching bases. V shed 5 bases and J shed 2 bases, with 14 bases lying between them. This CDR3 region has 15 residues. CDR1 is SGHTA and CDR2 is FQGNSA in the germline V gene. CDR3 in DNA: TGTGCCAGCAGCACCCGCGGACAGAACACAGATACGCAGTATTTT. Protein: CASSTRGQNTDTQYF.

This clonotype was detected many times. The rearrangement uses TRBV7-2 and TRBJ2-7; 7 bases map to TRBD1. Germline V lookup: CDR1 SGHTA, CDR2 FQGNSA. The CDR3 has 17 amino acids. With 5 bases clipped from V and 0 bases from J, the junction kept 13 bases outside the gene matches. CDR3 sequence reads: CASSAGSGPGGSYEQYF. In nucleotides, the CDR3 is TGTGCCAGCAGCGCAGGGTCAGGGCCAGGGGGCTCCTACGAGCAGTACTTC.

This clonotype was recorded at least ten times. The chain uses TRBV11-1 and TRBJ2-7; 8 bases align to TRBD2. Germline values: CDR1 SGHAT, CDR2 FQDESV (reference sequence). Trimming at V came to 3 bases and at J to 3 bases, leaving 4 bases not matched to a gene. The CDR3 runs to 14 residues. Here the CDR3 DNA reads TGTGCCAGCAGCTTTCGGGGGGGCCACTACGAGCAGTACTTC. Translated, it gives CASSFRGGHYEQYF.

This clonotype was observed many times. The CDR3 loop is CASSPGDRVLGYTF. The CDR3 coding sequence is TGTGCCAGCAGCCCTGGGGACAGGGTCCTTGGCTACACCTTC. The chain has TRBV7-2 and TRBJ1-2, with TRBD1 matching over 9 bases. CDR1 and CDR2 (germline): SGHTA, FQGNSA. J was trimmed by 7 bases and V by 5 bases; bases with no gene match: 8. The CDR3 has 14 residues.

This CDR3 reads CASSMDSPRGYTF. The CDR3 bases are TGTGCCAGTAGTATGGACAGCCCCCGTGGCTACACCTTC. The V gene is TRBV19, the J gene TRBJ1-2; a possible D gene is TRBD1 (6 bases). Trimming took off 3 bases at V and 7 bases at J, with 12 bases between the two ends. Germline V gene data show CDR1 as LNHDA and CDR2 as SQIVND (reference sequence). The CDR3 is made up of 13 amino acids. Full variable domain (outside the CDR3, taken from reference TRBV19 and TRBJ1-2): DGGITQSPKYLFRKEGQNVTLSCEQNLNHDAMYWYRQDPGQGLRLIYYSQIVNDFQKGDIAEGYSVSREKKESFPLTVTSAQKNPTAFYLCASSMDSPRGYTFGSGTRLTVV.

This sequence joins TRBV7-3 and TRBJ2-1; 7 bases line up with TRBD2. The V and J ends lost 3 bases and 8 bases, in that order; junction bases with no gene match: 10. The CDR3 is 15 amino acids. Germline V lookup: CDR1 SGHTA, CDR2 FQGTGA. The CDR3 reads CASSFNGGGTDEQFF. The CDR3 nucleotides read TGTGCCAGCAGCTTCAATGGGGGGGGGACCGATGAGCAGTTCTTC.

This clonotype was counted many times. This chain joins TRBV7-9 and TRBJ2-1; 7 bases line up with TRBD1. V lost 5 bases and J lost 1; bases outside the gene matches: 8. The germline V gene encodes CDR1 SEHNR and CDR2 FQNEAQ (reference sequence). The CDR3 sequence is 16 residues long. CDR3 DNA: TGTGCCAGCAGCCCCGATCCGGGACAGTCCTACAATGAGCAGTTCTTC. Amino acid sequence: CASSPDPGQSYNEQFF.

This clonotype turned up a few times. The chain uses TRBV19 and TRBJ2-2; 8 bases agree with TRBD2. The CDR3 is 15 residues long. Germline lookup yields CDR1 LNHDA and CDR2 SQIVND (reference sequence). Losses at the gene ends were 8 bases for V and 2 bases for J; bases not matched to a gene: 7. CDR3 in amino acids: CASRSLAGNTGELFF. CDR3 nucleotides: TGTGCCAGTCGCTCGTTAGCGGGAAACACCGGGGAGCTGTTTTTT.